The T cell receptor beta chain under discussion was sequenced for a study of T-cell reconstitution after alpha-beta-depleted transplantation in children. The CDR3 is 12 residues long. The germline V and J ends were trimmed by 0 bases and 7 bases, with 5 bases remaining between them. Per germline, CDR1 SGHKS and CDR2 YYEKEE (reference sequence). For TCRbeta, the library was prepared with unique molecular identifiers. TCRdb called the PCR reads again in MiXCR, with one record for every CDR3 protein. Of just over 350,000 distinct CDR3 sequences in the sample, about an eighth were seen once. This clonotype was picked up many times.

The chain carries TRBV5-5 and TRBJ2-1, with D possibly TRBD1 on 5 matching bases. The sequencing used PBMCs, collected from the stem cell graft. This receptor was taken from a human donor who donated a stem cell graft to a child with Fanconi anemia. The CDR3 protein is CASSLGQNEQFF. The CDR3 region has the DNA TGTGCCAGCAGCTTGGGACAGAATGAGCAGTTCTTC.